The subject of this entry is one T cell receptor (beta chain). The data belong to a study of shared clonotypes between healthy human individuals. The assay was immunoSEQ multiplex PCR, and TCRdb's table has in-frame clones only and misses some. This sample carries some 2,500,000 clones, 80% to 95% of them seen once, and the ten largest clones take 0.36%. CDR1 and CDR2 from the germline V gene are SGHAT and FQNNGV. The CDR3 sequence is 16 residues long. Trimming removed 5 bases from V and 5 bases from J; junction bases left unmatched: 11. The sequence came from a man between 18 and 35 years old in good health. Some clones in this sample may be carry-over from other donors' samples. V gene TRBV11-2 combines with J gene TRBJ2-2; 7 nucleotides agree with TRBD1. Sequenced sample: naive CD4+ T cells from PBMCs. As for subset: CD45RA+ positively selected. DNA for the CDR3: TGTGCCAGCAGCCTAAGAGGGGGACAGTGGACCGGGGAGCTGTTTTTT. Translated, it gives CASSLRGGQWTGELFF.